Listed here are 27 T cell receptor beta chains from one sample, sequenced in a study of blood T cell repertoires in COVID-19. Only in-frame clones appear in the TCRdb table, and some are missing; sequencing was by immunoSEQ multiplex PCR. The table lists approximately 21,000 clones, over 65% of them singletons, with 20% in the top ten. Material: peripheral blood. These receptors all stem from a human donor in a cohort sampled during active or convalescent COVID-19.

The gene calls are TRBV9 and TRBJ1-2; 8 bases map to TRBD1. The V gene end was trimmed by 4 bases and the J gene end by 7 bases; junction bases not matched to a gene: 18. The CDR3 totals 17 residues. From germline, CDR1 is SGDLS and CDR2 YYNGEE. CDR3 DNA sequence: TGTGCCAGCAGCCCGACAGGGGAGATAAATCTTCCCATTGGCTACACCTTC. This gives the protein CASSPTGEINLPIGYTF.

The chain has TRBV5-1 and TRBJ2-3, with a tentative D call TRBD1 (5 bases). The germline V and J ends were trimmed by 4 bases and 2 bases, with 14 bases remaining between them. This CDR3 comprises 15 residues. Germline V gene sequence: CDR1 SGHRS, CDR2 YFSETQ. The CDR3 protein is CASSERQILTDTQYF. The CDR3 nucleotides are TGCGCCAGCAGCGAGAGACAGATCCTCACAGATACGCAGTATTTT.

V and J are TRBV7-2 and TRBJ2-3; 14 bases are shared with TRBD2. In germline, CDR1 is SGHTA, CDR2 FQGNSA. J was trimmed by 6 bases and V by 4 bases; bases with no gene match: 9. CDR3 size: 17 residues. CDR3 sequence (DNA): TGTGCCAGCAGCTCCCAGACTAGCGGGAGGGCCCGGGATACGCAGTATTTT. This encodes CASSSQTSGRARDTQYF.

Only a few counts were recorded for this clone. The J gene is TRBJ1-1, the V gene TRBV30; D is uncertain. Germline values: CDR1 GTSNPN, CDR2 SVGIG (reference sequence). Trimming left V 3 bases short and J 0 bases short, with 26 bases between. The CDR3 consists of 19 residues. CDR3 residues: CAWRAGSQLGKLLNTEAFF. The CDR3 DNA reads as TGTGCCTGGAGGGCCGGGTCCCAGTTAGGAAAACTTCTGAACACTGAAGCTTTCTTT. Full variable domain (missing parts from reference TRBV30 and TRBJ1-1): SQTIHQWPATLVQPVGSPLSLECTVEGTSNPNLYWYRQAAGRGLQLLFYSVGIGQISSEVPQNLSASRPQDRQFILSSKKLLLSDSGFYLCAWRAGSQLGKLLNTEAFFGQGTRLTVV.

V usage is TRBV7-2 and J usage is TRBJ2-7; 7 bases are a match to TRBD1. Germline V gene data show CDR1 as SGHTA and CDR2 as FQGNSA. This CDR3 has 14 amino acids. The V segment lost 5 bases and the J segment 2 bases; nucleotides outside the gene matches: 6. CDR3 nucleotides: TGTGCCAGCAGCATAGGACAGGCTGCCTACGAGCAGTACTTC. Amino acids: CASSIGQAAYEQYF.

A few counts support this clone. V usage is TRBV10-3 and J usage is TRBJ1-1; the D is unclear. The CDR3 has 11 amino acids. V lost 4 bases, J lost 8 bases, and 8 bases lay in between. In germline, CDR1 is ENHRY, CDR2 SYGVKD. The CDR3 DNA is TGTGCCATCAGTGCCAGGTCAGAAGCTTTCTTT. This gives the protein CAISARSEAFF.

The J gene is TRBJ1-5, the V gene TRBV10-3; D call uncertain. CDR1 is ENHRY and CDR2 is SYGVKD in the germline V gene. This CDR3 comprises 16 residues. With 4 bases removed from V and 0 bases from J, the gap between germline ends came to 13 bases. The CDR3, as DNA: TGTGCCATCAGTGTGGGAGGCCCGTATAGCAATCAGCCCCAGCATTTT. Its translation is CAISVGGPYSNQPQHF.

The chain carries TRBV6-5 and TRBJ2-2; 8 bases line up with TRBD1. This CDR3 spans 14 amino acids. CDR1 is MNHEY and CDR2 is SVGAGI in the germline V gene. The V and J ends lost 7 bases and 4 bases, in that order; junction bases with no gene match: 5. The CDR3 nucleotides are TGTGCCAGCACCGGACAGGGCAGCACCGGGGAGCTGTTTTTT. Translated, it gives CASTGQGSTGELFF.

This clone was found a few times. V usage is TRBV27 and J usage is TRBJ2-7; 8 nucleotides match TRBD1. Germline V gene sequence: CDR1 MNHEY, CDR2 SMNVEV (reference sequence). J gave up 1 base and V 8 bases, and 10 bases lay outside the gene matches. The CDR3 is 15 amino acids. The CDR3, as DNA: TGTGCCAGCGGCCTCAGGGGGCAGGGGTCCTACGAGCAGTACTTC. This gives the protein CASGLRGQGSYEQYF.

The J gene is TRBJ2-3, the V gene TRBV14; 8 nucleotides match TRBD2. The ends lost 4 bases at V and 0 bases at J; junction bases unmatched: 9. CDR1 and CDR2 from the germline V gene are SGHDN and FVKESK. The CDR3 consists of 17 residues. The DNA of the CDR3 is TGTGCCAGCAGCCCCCTGGGGGCGGGAGGTAGCACAGATACGCAGTATTTT. Translated: CASSPLGAGGSTDTQYF. Using reference TRBV14 and TRBJ2-3 for the parts outside the CDR3, the full variable domain is EAGVTQFPSHSVIEKGQTVTLRCDPISGHDNLYWYRRVMGKEIKFLLHFVKESKQDESGMPNNRFLAERTGGTYSTLKVQPAELEDSGVYFCASSPLGAGGSTDTQYFGPGTRLTVL.

This clone was counted many times. The chain uses TRBV19 and TRBJ2-1; D is ambiguous. The length of the CDR3 is 15 residues. The V end was cut by 1 base, the J end by 2 bases, with 9 bases between. The germline V gene has CDR1 LNHDA and CDR2 SQIVND (reference sequence). CDR3 amino acids: CASSIAHTTYNEQFF. CDR3 DNA: TGTGCCAGTAGTATAGCCCATACAACCTACAATGAGCAGTTCTTC.

In nucleotides, the CDR3 is TGTGCCAGCAGCACCCGGACAGGGGAGCCCCAGCATTTT. It yields the protein CASSTRTGEPQHF. The rearrangement links TRBV6-5 to TRBJ1-5; TRBD1 aligns across 9 bases. The CDR3 totals 13 residues. After removal of 6 bases from V and 8 bases from J, the junction contained 5 bases not matched to a gene. CDR1 is MNHEY, CDR2 SVGAGI, per germline.

This clone was seen once. Here the CDR3 reads CASSGAVYEQYF. Here the CDR3 DNA reads TGTGCCAGCAGTGGTGCAGTCTACGAGCAGTACTTC. V is TRBV25-1 and J is TRBJ2-7; D gene uncertain. The CDR3 loop spans 12 amino acids. V was pared by 4 bases and J by 3 bases, with 7 bases between. CDR1 is MGHDK and CDR2 is SYGVNS in the germline V gene.

The chain uses TRBV7-9 and TRBJ2-3, with TRBD1 identical over 11 bases. Per germline, CDR1 SEHNR and CDR2 FQNEAQ (reference sequence). The length of the CDR3 is 18 residues. Trimming cost V 4 bases and J 1 base; bases outside gene matches: 10. CDR3 loop: CASSSHSGTGGGTDTQYF. CDR3 nucleotide sequence: TGTGCCAGCAGCTCACACTCCGGGACAGGGGGAGGCACAGATACGCAGTATTTT.

There are a few counts of this clone. This sequence joins TRBV19 and TRBJ2-1, with 14 bases lining up with TRBD2. Germline values: CDR1 LNHDA, CDR2 SQIVND (reference sequence). This CDR3 region has 15 residues. The V and J ends lost 4 bases and 5 bases, in that order; junction bases with no gene match: 1. CDR3 coding DNA: TGTGCCAGTAGTAAGGGACTAGCGGGAGACAATGAGCAGTTCTTC. Translating gives CASSKGLAGDNEQFF. The complete variable domain, with remaining parts taken from reference TRBV19 and TRBJ2-1, reads DGGITQSPKYLFRKEGQNVTLSCEQNLNHDAMYWYRQDPGQGLRLIYYSQIVNDFQKGDIAEGYSVSREKKESFPLTVTSAQKNPTAFYLCASSKGLAGDNEQFFGPGTRLTVL.

This clone was seen only a few times. The V call is TRBV7-2, the J call TRBJ1-2, with TRBD1 as a possible D gene (6 bases). Germline V gene lookup returns CDR1 SGHTA and CDR2 FQGNSA. CDR3 size: 14 residues. V lost 2 bases to trimming and J lost 7 bases, with 14 bases between them. In nucleotides, the CDR3 is TGTGCCAGCAGCTTATGGGGGCGCACAATTGGCTACACCTTC. Its protein product is CASSLWGRTIGYTF. Complete variable domain (other parts from reference TRBV7-2 and TRBJ1-2): GAGVSQSPSNKVTEKGKDVELRCDPISGHTALYWYRQSLGQGLEFLIYFQGNSAPDKSGLPSDRFSAERTGGSVSTLTIQRTQQEDSAVYLCASSLWGRTIGYTFGSGTRLTVV.

The chain recombines TRBV5-1 with TRBJ1-1, with 10 bases matching TRBD1. CDR3 size: 15 residues. Germline CDR1 reads SGHRS; CDR2 reads YFSETQ. Unmatched junction bases numbered 9, after V lost 4 bases and J lost 6 bases. The CDR3 coding sequence is TGCGCCAGCAGCCCGAGAGGACAGGGGGGCTCTGAAGCTTTCTTT. The encoded protein is CASSPRGQGGSEAFF.

This clone has a single count. The V gene is TRBV5-1, the J gene TRBJ1-1; possibly TRBD1 for D (5 bases). The CDR3 extends over 14 amino acids. CDR1 and CDR2 (germline): SGHRS, YFSETQ. The germline V and J ends were trimmed by 7 bases and 1 base, with 14 bases remaining between them. The CDR3: CASSPTGTNTEAFF. In nucleotides, the CDR3 is TGCGCCAGCTCCCCTACAGGAACGAACACTGAAGCTTTCTTT.

This clone is medium-sized within its sample. The genes are TRBV10-2 and TRBJ1-5; the D is unclear. V lost 0 bases to trimming and J lost 4 bases, with 10 bases between them. The CDR3 sequence is 15 residues long. Per the germline V gene, CDR1 is WSHSY and CDR2 is SAAADI. In DNA form, the CDR3 reads TGCGCCAGCAGTGAGTCGACTGGGGAGAATCAGCCCCAGCATTTT. Its translation is CASSESTGENQPQHF.

V usage is TRBV27 and J usage is TRBJ1-5, with D unclear. Trimming cost V 8 bases and J 5 bases, with 10 bases left between them. CDR1 MNHEY and CDR2 SMNVEV come from the germline V gene (reference sequence). This CDR3 comprises 12 residues. The CDR3 region has the DNA TGTGCCAGCGGGGAGGGAGATCAGCCCCAGCATTTT. This translates into CASGEGDQPQHF.

This chain connects TRBV25-1 to TRBJ2-2; TRBD2 aligns across 9 bases. J gave up 4 bases and V 3 bases, and 12 bases lay outside the gene matches. Germline V gene sequence: CDR1 MGHDK, CDR2 SYGVNS. This CDR3 is 18 amino acids long. CDR3 DNA sequence: TGTGCCAGCAGTGACCTCTCCGTCGGCGGGAGGGCCACCGGGGAGCTGTTTTTT. Its protein product is CASSDLSVGGRATGELFF.

The chain links TRBV29-1 to TRBJ1-1, with D tentatively TRBD1 (5 bases). CDR1 SQVTM and CDR2 ANQGSEA come from the germline V gene. V was pared by 7 bases and J by 10 bases, with 13 bases between. There are 10 residues in the CDR3. CDR3 DNA sequence: TGCAGCGCTCTCAGGGTCGGAGCTTTCTTT. Residues: CSALRVGAFF. Supplemented by reference TRBV29-1 and TRBJ1-1, the full variable domain reads SAVISQKPSRDICQRGTSLTIQCQVDSQVTMMFWYRQQPGQSLTLIATANQGSEATYESGFVIDKFPISRPNLTFSTLTVSNMSPEDSSIYLCSALRVGAFFGQGTRLTVV.

The V gene is TRBV5-1, the J gene TRBJ2-1; TRBD2 matches 12 bases. The germline gives CDR1 SGHRS, CDR2 YFSETQ. V lost 1 base to trimming and J lost 4 bases; unmatched junction nucleotides: 6. The CDR3 sequence is 17 residues long. The CDR3 loop reads CASSLSSGRAPYNEQFF. The CDR3, as DNA: TGCGCCAGCAGCTTGTCTAGCGGGAGGGCCCCGTACAATGAGCAGTTCTTC.

The chain employs TRBV5-1 and TRBJ1-2, with D perhaps TRBD1 (6 bases). This CDR3 has 15 amino acids. Germline V gene data show CDR1 as SGHRS and CDR2 as YFSETQ. V shed 2 bases and J shed 8 bases, with 19 bases lying between them. The CDR3 DNA sequence: TGCGCCAGCAGCTTAAATCCGGGACACTACGACGGCTACACCTTC. Protein product: CASSLNPGHYDGYTF.

The rearrangement uses TRBV28 and TRBJ2-1; maybe TRBD2 (6 bases). Germline assignment: CDR1 MDHEN and CDR2 SYDVKM. V was shortened by 6 bases and J by 8 bases, with 26 bases between the two germline ends. The CDR3 has 17 residues. For the CDR3, the DNA is TGTGCCAGCAGAAAAATTTTGGGACTTGGTTTAAGTCATGAGCAGTTCTTC. This encodes CASRKILGLGLSHEQFF.

The chain uses TRBV5-1 and TRBJ1-2; tentative D call: TRBD1 (6 bases). The V gene's germline CDR1 is SGHRS and CDR2 YFSETQ. This CDR3 is 15 amino acids long. V lost 4 bases, J lost 4 bases, and 17 bases lay in between. The CDR3 reads CASSADSPSAYGYTF. In nucleotides, the CDR3 is TGCGCCAGCAGCGCGGACAGCCCCTCCGCCTATGGCTACACCTTC.

The genes are TRBV10-2 and TRBJ1-6, with TRBD1 as a possible D gene (5 bases). The CDR3 consists of 16 residues. Germline CDR1 is WSHSY and CDR2 is SAAADI. Trimming shortened V by 8 bases and J by 8 bases, and 22 bases separated the two germline ends. CDR3: CASSHRGGSFDSPLHF. The CDR3 region has the DNA TGCGCCAGCTCCCACCGGGGGGGATCTTTCGATTCACCCCTCCACTTT.